This TCR beta chain originates from a study of T cell repertoires in cytomegalovirus infection. As for the study in general: Recently identified HLA-C-restricted and well-studied HLA-B-restricted CMV epitopes were used.

Study results and limitations: HLA-C-restricted, CMV-specific TCR beta clonotypes were dominant ex vivo.

The CDR3 is 15 residues long. The V end lost 6 bases, the J end lost 3 bases, and 17 bases lay between the germline ends. Germline lookup yields CDR1 MDHEN and CDR2 SYDVKM. TCRdb processed the reads anew with MiXCR; each CDR3 protein has one entry. The data contain 300,000 to 400,000 distinct CDR3 sequences, 29% of them singletons. This clonotype was recorded a few times. Its matching antigen is unknown. The J gene is TRBJ1-1, the V gene TRBV28, with no clear D. This clonotype was obtained from a human donor in good health (CMV status not recorded). Some clones in this sample may be carry-over from other donors' samples. This specimen consisted of cultured PBMCs, obtained from culture after CMV antigen stimulation. CDR3 nucleotides: TGTGCCAGCAGGGGGTATCCGCAAGGGTACACTGAAGCTTTCTTT. Translation gives CASRGYPQGYTEAFF.